This TCR beta chain was sequenced in a study of CD8 T cells in ankylosing spondylitis. The authors made TCR beta libraries by quantitative 5'-RACE with molecular barcodes. TCRdb independently ran MiXCR on the 5' RACE reads; one entry per CDR3 protein. The sample lists 500,000 to 650,000 distinct CDR3 sequences, about 5.7% occurring once. Study-wide results and limits: Seven to nine highly homologous variants formed a TCR beta motif that appeared characteristic of ankylosing spondylitis blood. Disease-associated clones were reportedly significantly overrepresented in matched ankylosing spondylitis synovial fluid.

About this clonotype itself: Its antigen remains unidentified. Since a much larger clone is just one base distant, this may be a read error.

This CDR3 region has 16 residues. The V end lost 5 bases, the J end lost 5 bases, and 20 bases lay between the germline ends. CDR1 is LGHNA, CDR2 YNFKEQ, per germline. The receptor comes from a male donor with ankylosing spondylitis. The V call is TRBV4-2, the J call TRBJ2-3; D might be TRBD2 (6 bases). Material: blood, either unsorted or a sorted T cell fraction (not recorded which). CDR3 amino acids: CASSKGGGAAGDTQYF. CDR3 bases: TGTGCCAGCAGCAAAGGAGGCGGGGCGGCGGGAGATACGCAGTATTTT.